The rows below give T cell receptor beta chains drawn from one sample of a study of T cell responses to AZD1222 COVID-19 vaccine. Sequencing was performed with immunoSEQ multiplex PCR; in TCRdb, only in-frame clones are kept and a portion is missing. Of 97,000 or so clones in the sample, around 83% were seen once. The source was peripheral blood, collected on day 0 of AZD1222 vaccination. The receptor source for this set is an adult in good health. CDR3s include the opening cysteine and the closing phenylalanine or tryptophan. A D gene is named only where the DNA matches it firmly. Only part of the rows carry a size: once, few, many, or a class if the clone is expanded.

D: TRBD2; V: TRBV11-2; J: TRBJ2-4; size: -; CDR3: CASSSRSGGGSKNIQYF; DNA: TGTGCCAGCAGCTCACGAAGCGGGGGTGGGTCCAAAAACATTCAGTACTTC
D: TRBD2; V: TRBV30; J: TRBJ2-6; size: -; CDR3: CAWSVSGAGANVLTF; DNA: TGTGCCTGGAGTGTAAGCGGGGCTGGGGCCAACGTCCTGACTTTC
D: TRBD1; V: TRBV9; J: TRBJ1-6; size: -; CDR3: CASSVARGQGENSPLHF; DNA: TGTGCCAGCAGCGTAGCCCGGGGACAGGGGGAAAACTCACCCCTCCACTTT
D: TRBD2; V: TRBV10-3; J: TRBJ2-1; size: -; CDR3: CAISDETSKQFF; DNA: TGTGCCATCAGTGATGAGACTAGCAAGCAGTTCTTC
D: -; V: TRBV28; J: TRBJ2-5; size: -; CDR3: CASGGQGVETQYF; DNA: TGTGCCAGCGGGGGGCAAGGTGTTGAGACCCAGTACTTC
D: -; V: TRBV28; J: TRBJ1-5; size: -; CDR3: CASSLMGIYQPQHF; DNA: TGTGCCAGCAGTTTGATGGGGATCTATCAGCCCCAGCATTTT
D: -; V: TRBV5-6; J: TRBJ2-3; size: once; CDR3: CASSLARGDTQYF; DNA: TGTGCCAGCAGCTTGGCCCGCGGTGATACGCAGTATTTT
D: TRBD1; V: TRBV27; J: TRBJ1-6; size: -; CDR3: CASSLFGQGAEVGSPLHF; DNA: TGTGCCAGCAGTTTATTTGGACAGGGGGCTGAAGTGGGTTCACCCCTCCACTTT
D: TRBD1; V: TRBV29-1; J: TRBJ2-2; size: medium-sized; CDR3: CSARTGRTNTGELFF; DNA: TGCAGCGCCAGGACAGGCCGTACCAACACCGGGGAGCTGTTTTTT
D: -; V: TRBV7-9; J: TRBJ1-1; size: -; CDR3: CASSSPNPGTANTEAFF; DNA: TGTGCCAGCAGCTCTCCCAACCCAGGGACCGCGAACACTGAAGCTTTCTTT
D: TRBD2; V: TRBV6-2/TRBV6-3; J: TRBJ2-1; size: -; CDR3: CASSSPGLAREQFF; DNA: TGTGCCAGCAGCTCTCCGGGACTAGCAAGAGAGCAGTTCTTC
D: -; V: TRBV28; J: TRBJ1-2; size: -; CDR3: CASSASSGGYGYTF; DNA: TGTGCCAGCAGTGCCTCCTCGGGCGGCTATGGCTACACCTTC
D: -; V: TRBV6-5; J: TRBJ1-5; size: -; CDR3: CASRSLPGNQPQHF; DNA: TGTGCCAGCAGGTCGCTTCCGGGCAATCAGCCCCAGCATTTT
D: -; V: TRBV5-1; J: TRBJ1-1; size: -; CDR3: CASSSGSMNTEAFF; DNA: TGCGCCAGCAGCTCGGGATCCATGAACACTGAAGCTTTCTTT
D: TRBD1; V: TRBV11-2; J: TRBJ1-1; size: -; CDR3: CASSLRRHTGGTEAFF; DNA: TGTGCCAGCAGCTTAAGACGACACACAGGGGGCACTGAAGCTTTCTTT
D: TRBD1; V: TRBV5-8; J: TRBJ1-2; size: -; CDR3: CASSLVGTDYGYTF; DNA: TGTGCCAGCAGCTTGGTCGGGACAGACTATGGCTACACCTTC
D: TRBD2; V: TRBV19; J: TRBJ2-3; size: -; CDR3: CASSIVGTSNPTDTQYF; DNA: TGTGCCAGTAGTATAGTGGGGACTAGCAATCCCACAGATACGCAGTATTTT
D: -; V: TRBV27; J: TRBJ1-6; size: -; CDR3: CASSLTVGSPLHF; DNA: TGTGCCAGCAGTCTTACAGTCGGTTCACCCCTCCACTTT
D: TRBD1; V: TRBV28; J: TRBJ1-5; size: few; CDR3: CASSGMRDRGQPQHF; DNA: TGTGCCAGCAGTGGAATGAGGGACAGGGGACAGCCCCAGCATTTT
D: -; V: TRBV20-1; J: TRBJ1-4; size: -; CDR3: CSASSVRNPSTLGEKLFF; DNA: TGCAGTGCTAGTAGTGTACGGAACCCCTCCACCTTGGGTGAAAAACTGTTTTTT
D: -; V: TRBV30; J: TRBJ1-1; size: -; CDR3: CAWSVLARGGRSPANTEAFF; DNA: TGTGCCTGGAGTGTACTAGCGCGGGGGGGAAGGAGCCCAGCGAACACTGAAGCTTTCTTT
D: -; V: TRBV2; J: TRBJ1-2; size: -; CDR3: CAGSDRPSYGYTF; DNA: TGTGCCGGATCAGACAGGCCCTCATATGGCTACACCTTC
D: -; V: TRBV5-4; J: TRBJ1-6; size: -; CDR3: CASSLEGGSPLHF; DNA: TGTGCCAGCAGCTTGGAGGGTGGTTCACCCCTCCACTTT
D: TRBD2; V: TRBV19; J: TRBJ2-1; size: -; CDR3: CATEGLVQDEQFF; DNA: TGTGCCACTGAAGGACTAGTTCAGGATGAGCAGTTCTTC
D: -; V: TRBV11-1; J: TRBJ1-4; size: -; CDR3: CASSLRANNEKLFF; DNA: TGTGCCAGCAGCTTACGGGCCAATAATGAAAAACTGTTTTTT
D: -; V: TRBV5-6; J: TRBJ1-5; size: -; CDR3: CASSKRGARLGNQPQHF; DNA: TGTGCCAGCAGCAAGAGGGGCGCGCGACTGGGCAATCAGCCCCAGCATTTT
D: -; V: TRBV16; J: TRBJ2-1; size: few; CDR3: CASSQRSDYNEQFF; DNA: TGTGCCAGCAGCCAACGTAGCGACTACAATGAGCAGTTCTTC
D: -; V: TRBV7-6; J: TRBJ1-6; size: -; CDR3: CASSLDPGAGSPLHF; DNA: TGTGCCAGCAGCTTAGATCCAGGAGCGGGTTCACCCCTCCACTTT
D: -; V: TRBV7-2; J: TRBJ1-1; size: -; CDR3: CASSLRSRVTEAFF; DNA: TGTGCCAGCAGCTTACGAAGCAGGGTCACTGAAGCTTTCTTT
D: -; V: TRBV11-2; J: TRBJ1-3; size: -; CDR3: CASSLATNVRISGNTIYF; DNA: TGTGCCAGCAGCTTAGCCACAAACGTCCGGATCTCTGGAAACACCATATATTTT
D: -; V: TRBV5-1; J: TRBJ1-3; size: -; CDR3: CASSLKGGNSGNTIYF; DNA: TGCGCCAGCAGCTTGAAGGGGGGAAACTCTGGAAACACCATATATTTT
D: -; V: TRBV7-2; J: TRBJ2-7; size: -; CDR3: CASSPRPLQSYEQYF; DNA: TGTGCCAGCAGCCCACGTCCTCTCCAATCCTACGAGCAGTACTTC